This T cell receptor (beta chain) emerged from a study of blood T cell repertoires in COVID-19. Overall study: The origin of the acute and convalescent COVID-19 samples was the United States, Italy and Spain. The cDNA or gDNA used as material had been derived from T cells, B-cell-depleted T cells, or PBMCs.

In the authors' methods: Using reference gene primer amplification, nucleated cell counts were estimated. The assay was immunoSEQ multiplex PCR, and TCRdb's table has in-frame clones only and misses some. V and J calls and clone size are given by that table; D and trimming were obtained from the DNA. The sample includes approximately 200,000 clones, around nine tenths of them seen just once. V lost 0 bases, J lost 5 bases, and 8 bases lay in between. Germline CDR1 reads MNHNS; CDR2 reads SASEGT. This CDR3 region has 15 residues. The chain joins TRBV6-1 to TRBJ1-6, with unresolved D. This receptor was identified in a young man with active or convalescent COVID-19. Sequences were obtained from peripheral blood. The chain's CDR3 is CASSEAHADNSPLHF. CDR3 nucleotides: TGTGCCAGCAGTGAAGCACATGCCGATAATTCACCCCTCCACTTT.